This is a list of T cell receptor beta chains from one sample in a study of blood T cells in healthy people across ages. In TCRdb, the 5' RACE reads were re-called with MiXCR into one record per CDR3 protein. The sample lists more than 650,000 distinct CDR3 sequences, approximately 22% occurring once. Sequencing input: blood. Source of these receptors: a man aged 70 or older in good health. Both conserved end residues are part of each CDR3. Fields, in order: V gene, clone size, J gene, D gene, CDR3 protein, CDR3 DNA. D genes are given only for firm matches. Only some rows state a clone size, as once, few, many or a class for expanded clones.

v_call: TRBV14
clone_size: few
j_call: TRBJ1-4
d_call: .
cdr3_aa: CASSQGPPGAWKLFF
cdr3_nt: TGTGCCAGCAGCCAAGGCCCGCCGGGGGCCTGGAAACTGTTTTTT

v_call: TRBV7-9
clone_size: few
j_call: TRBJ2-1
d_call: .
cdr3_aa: CASSLEGGNEQFF
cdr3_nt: TGTGCCAGCAGCTTAGAGGGGGGCAATGAGCAGTTCTTC

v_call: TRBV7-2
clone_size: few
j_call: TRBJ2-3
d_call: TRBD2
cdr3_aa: CASSLGGGSHGTDTQYF
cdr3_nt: TGTGCCAGCAGCTTAGGGGGCGGGAGTCATGGCACAGATACGCAGTATTTT

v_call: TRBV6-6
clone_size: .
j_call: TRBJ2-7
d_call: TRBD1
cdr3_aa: CASTATGSNSGEQYF
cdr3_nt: TGTGCCAGCACCGCGACAGGGTCAAACTCCGGCGAGCAGTACTTC

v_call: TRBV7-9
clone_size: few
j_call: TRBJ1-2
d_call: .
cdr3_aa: CASSTQDYGYTF
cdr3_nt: TGTGCCAGCAGCACACAGGACTATGGCTACACCTTC

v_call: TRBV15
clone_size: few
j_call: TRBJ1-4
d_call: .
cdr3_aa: CATSRGGFSPAPDEKLFF
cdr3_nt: TGTGCCACCAGCAGAGGTGGTTTTTCGCCAGCCCCTGATGAAAAACTGTTTTTT

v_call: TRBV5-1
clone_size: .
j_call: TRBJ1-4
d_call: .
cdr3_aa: CASSWTPGGSTAKLFF
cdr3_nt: TGCGCCAGCAGCTGGACCCCGGGGGGCAGCACGGCAAAACTGTTTTTT

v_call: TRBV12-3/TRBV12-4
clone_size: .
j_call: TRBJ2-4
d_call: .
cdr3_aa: CASSFIGVAKNIQYF
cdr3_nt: TGTGCCAGCAGTTTTATCGGCGTAGCCAAAAACATTCAGTACTTC

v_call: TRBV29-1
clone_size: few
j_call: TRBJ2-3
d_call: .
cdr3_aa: CSVEVRDTQYF
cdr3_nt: TGCAGCGTTGAAGTGAGGGATACGCAGTATTTT

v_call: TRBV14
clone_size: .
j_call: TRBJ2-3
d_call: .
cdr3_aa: CASSQEISADTQYF
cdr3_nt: TGTGCCAGCAGCCAAGAAATCTCAGCAGATACGCAGTATTTT

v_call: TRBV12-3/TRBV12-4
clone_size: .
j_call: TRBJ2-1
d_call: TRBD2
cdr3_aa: CASRGPEAGVNNEQFF
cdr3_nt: TGTGCCAGCAGGGGGCCGGAAGCGGGAGTAAACAATGAGCAGTTCTTC

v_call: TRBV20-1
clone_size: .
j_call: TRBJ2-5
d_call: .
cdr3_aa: CSASLGAQETQYF
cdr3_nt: TGCAGTGCTAGTCTGGGAGCCCAAGAGACCCAGTACTTC

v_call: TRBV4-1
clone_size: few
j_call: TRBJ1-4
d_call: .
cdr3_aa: CASSQAHRDRTNEKLFF
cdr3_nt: TGCGCCAGCAGCCAAGCCCACAGGGATCGAACTAATGAAAAACTGTTTTTT

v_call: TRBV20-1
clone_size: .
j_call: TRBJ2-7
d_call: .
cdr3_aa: CSARVRRAMGEQYF
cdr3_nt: TGCAGTGCTAGAGTCCGCAGGGCCATGGGGGAGCAGTACTTC

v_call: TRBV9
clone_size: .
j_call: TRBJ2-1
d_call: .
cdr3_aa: CASSPLRGFNNEQFF
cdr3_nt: TGTGCCAGCAGCCCGTTGAGGGGGTTCAACAATGAGCAGTTCTTC